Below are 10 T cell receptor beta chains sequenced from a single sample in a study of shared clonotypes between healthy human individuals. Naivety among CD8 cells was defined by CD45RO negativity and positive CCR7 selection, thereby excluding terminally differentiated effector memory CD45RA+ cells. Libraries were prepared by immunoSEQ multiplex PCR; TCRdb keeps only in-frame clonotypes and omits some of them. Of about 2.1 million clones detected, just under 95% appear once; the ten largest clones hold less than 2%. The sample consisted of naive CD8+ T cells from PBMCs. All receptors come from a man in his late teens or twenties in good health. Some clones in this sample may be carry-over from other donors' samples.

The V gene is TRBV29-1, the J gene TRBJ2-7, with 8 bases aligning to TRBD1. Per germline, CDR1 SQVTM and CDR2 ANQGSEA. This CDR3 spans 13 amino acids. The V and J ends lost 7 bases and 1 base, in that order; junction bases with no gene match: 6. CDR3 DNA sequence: TGCAGCGCACGGGACAGGCTATCCTACGAGCAGTACTTC. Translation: CSARDRLSYEQYF.

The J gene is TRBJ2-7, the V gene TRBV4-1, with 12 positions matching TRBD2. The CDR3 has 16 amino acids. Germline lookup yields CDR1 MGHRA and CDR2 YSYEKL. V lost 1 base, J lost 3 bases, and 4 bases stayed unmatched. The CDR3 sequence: CASSQGTSGNLYEQYF. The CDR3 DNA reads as TGCGCCAGCAGCCAAGGGACTAGCGGGAATCTCTACGAGCAGTACTTC.

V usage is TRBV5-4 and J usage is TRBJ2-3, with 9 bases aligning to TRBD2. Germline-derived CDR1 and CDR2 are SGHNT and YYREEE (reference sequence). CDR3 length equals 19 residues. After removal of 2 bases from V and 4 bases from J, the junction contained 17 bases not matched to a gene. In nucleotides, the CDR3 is TGTGCCAGCAGCTTAGGGTTGCGGGAGGGCCCGGTTAGCTCAGATACGCAGTATTTT. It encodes CASSLGLREGPVSSDTQYF.

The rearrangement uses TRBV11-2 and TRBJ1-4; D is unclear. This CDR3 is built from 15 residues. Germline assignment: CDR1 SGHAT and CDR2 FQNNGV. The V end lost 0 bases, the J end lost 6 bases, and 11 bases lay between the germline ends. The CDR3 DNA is TGTGCCAGCAGCTTAGATTGGTTGGAAGATGAAAAACTGTTTTTT. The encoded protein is CASSLDWLEDEKLFF.

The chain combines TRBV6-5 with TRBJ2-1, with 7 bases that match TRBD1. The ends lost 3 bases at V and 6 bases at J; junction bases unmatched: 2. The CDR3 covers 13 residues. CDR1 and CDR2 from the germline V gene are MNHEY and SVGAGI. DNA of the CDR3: TGTGCCAGCAGTTATGGGACAGTCAATGAGCAGTTCTTC. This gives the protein CASSYGTVNEQFF.

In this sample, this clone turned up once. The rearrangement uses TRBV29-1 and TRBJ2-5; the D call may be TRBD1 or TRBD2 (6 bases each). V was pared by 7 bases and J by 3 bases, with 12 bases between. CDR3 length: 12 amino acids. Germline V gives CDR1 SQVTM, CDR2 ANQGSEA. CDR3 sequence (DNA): TGCAGCGGAGCGGAGGGGGAAGAGACCCAGTACTTC. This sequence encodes CSGAEGEETQYF.

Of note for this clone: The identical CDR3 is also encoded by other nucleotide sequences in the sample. The CDR3 region is CASSFLDTGELFF. For the CDR3, the DNA is TGTGCCAGCAGCTTCCTGGACACCGGGGAGCTGTTTTTT. This chain connects TRBV27 to TRBJ2-2; D unresolved. V lost 6 bases to trimming and J lost 3 bases, with 8 bases between them. This CDR3 comprises 13 residues. CDR1 and CDR2 (germline): MNHEY, SMNVEV (reference sequence).

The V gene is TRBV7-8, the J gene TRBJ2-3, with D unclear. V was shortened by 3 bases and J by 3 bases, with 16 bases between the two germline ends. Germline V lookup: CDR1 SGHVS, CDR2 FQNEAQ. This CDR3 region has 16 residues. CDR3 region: CASSFWGPGETDTQYF. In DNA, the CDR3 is TGTGCCAGCAGCTTTTGGGGTCCTGGGGAAACAGATACGCAGTATTTT.

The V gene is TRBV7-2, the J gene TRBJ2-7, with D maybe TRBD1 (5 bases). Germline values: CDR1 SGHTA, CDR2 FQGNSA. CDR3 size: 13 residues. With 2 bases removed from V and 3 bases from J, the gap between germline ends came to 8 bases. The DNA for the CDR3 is TGTGCCAGCAGCTTATTAACAGGCTACGAGCAGTACTTC. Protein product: CASSLLTGYEQYF.

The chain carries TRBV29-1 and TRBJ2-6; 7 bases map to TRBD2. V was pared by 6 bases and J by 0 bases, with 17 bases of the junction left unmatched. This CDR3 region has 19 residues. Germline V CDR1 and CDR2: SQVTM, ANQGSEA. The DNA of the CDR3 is TGCAGCGTCCAGGTGGGCGTATTAGCGGGTCCCTCTGGGGCCAACGTCCTGACTTTC. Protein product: CSVQVGVLAGPSGANVLTF.